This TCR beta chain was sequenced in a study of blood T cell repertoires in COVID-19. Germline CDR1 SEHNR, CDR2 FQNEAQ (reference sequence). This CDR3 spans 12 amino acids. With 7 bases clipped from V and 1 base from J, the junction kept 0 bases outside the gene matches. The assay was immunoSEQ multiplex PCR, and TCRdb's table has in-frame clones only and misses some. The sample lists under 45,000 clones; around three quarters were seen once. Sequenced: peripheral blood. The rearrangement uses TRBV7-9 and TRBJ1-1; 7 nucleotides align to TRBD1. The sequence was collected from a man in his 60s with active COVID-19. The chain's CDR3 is CASNRGNTEAFF. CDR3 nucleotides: TGTGCCAGCAACAGGGGGAACACTGAAGCTTTCTTT.